The 8 T cell receptor beta chains reported below all come from one sample, sequenced in a study of neoadjuvant anti-PD-1 for oral cavity cancer. The time point: after neoadjuvant nivolumab, at surgical resection. Profiled with immunoSEQ multiplex PCR; TCRdb holds only in-frame clones, not every one. The repertoire consists of tens of thousands of clones, with 27% occurring once and the leading ten covering over 15%. Sequences were derived from tumor tissue, sampled after nivolumab (anti-PD-1) treatment. These receptors were obtained from a person aged 35-79 years with oral cavity squamous cell carcinoma.

This clone occurred a few times. V gene TRBV7-9 combines with J gene TRBJ1-4; possibly TRBD1 for D (6 bases). The CDR3 sequence is 17 residues long. V dropped 1 base and J dropped 8 bases, with 20 bases sitting between them. CDR1 is SEHNR and CDR2 is FQNEAQ in the germline V gene (reference sequence). The CDR3 loop is CASSLGFRTATGEKLFF. The CDR3 region has the DNA TGTGCCAGCAGCTTAGGATTTAGGACAGCGACCGGGGAAAAACTGTTTTTT.

This clone was seen at least ten times. The chain is built from TRBV7-9 and TRBJ2-7; no clear D. The CDR3 totals 15 residues. Trimming took off 5 bases at V and 0 bases at J, with 14 bases between the two ends. CDR1 is SEHNR and CDR2 is FQNEAQ in the germline V gene (reference sequence). The CDR3 reads CASSQEYADSYEQYF. As DNA, the CDR3 is TGTGCCAGCAGCCAAGAGTATGCAGACTCCTACGAGCAGTACTTC.

This rearrangement joins TRBV7-8 to TRBJ2-5; a possible D gene is TRBD1 (6 bases). The germline CDR1 and CDR2 sequences are SGHVS and FQNEAQ. The CDR3 runs 15 residues. The V and J ends lost 6 bases and 4 bases respectively, with 18 bases between them. CDR3 DNA sequence: TGTGCCAGCAGATTCACAGGGATGGGGGCAGAGACCCAGTACTTC. It translates to CASRFTGMGAETQYF.

The chain joins TRBV6-1 to TRBJ1-2; D is ambiguous. V lost 8 bases and J 8 bases, leaving 15 bases between the germline ends. In germline, CDR1 is MNHNS, CDR2 SASEGT. The CDR3 sequence is 12 residues long. CDR3 sequence: CASSSVVWGYTF. Written as DNA, the CDR3 is TGTGCCAGCTCCTCAGTGGTCTGGGGCTACACCTTC.

The chain carries TRBV7-9 and TRBJ1-2; 8 bases match TRBD1. Per germline, CDR1 SEHNR and CDR2 FQNEAQ (reference sequence). The CDR3 runs to 16 residues. Trimming at V came to 5 bases and at J to 4 bases, leaving 12 bases not matched to a gene. The CDR3 sequence is CASSQGAGGLSYGYTF. In DNA form, the CDR3 reads TGTGCCAGCAGCCAAGGGGCAGGGGGCCTTTCCTATGGCTACACCTTC. The whole variable domain, remainder taken from reference TRBV7-9 and TRBJ1-2, is DTGVSQNPRHKITKRGQNVTFRCDPISEHNRLYWYRQTLGQGPEFLTYFQNEAQLEKSRLLSDRFSAERPKGSFSTLEIQRTEQGDSAMYLCASSQGAGGLSYGYTFGSGTRLTVV.

This clone appeared many times. J is TRBJ2-7 and V is TRBV4-2; D might be TRBD2 (5 bases). V lost 1 base to trimming and J lost 4 bases, with 17 bases between them. This CDR3 comprises 16 residues. Germline CDR1 is LGHNA and CDR2 is YNFKEQ. DNA for the CDR3: TGTGCCAGCAGCCAAGTGTCTAGCTCTACCTCTTACGAGCAGTACTTC. Encoded protein: CASSQVSSSTSYEQYF.

This clone was detected only a few times. The chain joins TRBV7-8 to TRBJ1-5; D perhaps matches TRBD1 (5 bases). The CDR3 length is 15 residues. Germline V gene sequence: CDR1 SGHVS, CDR2 FQNEAQ. The V and J ends lost 5 bases and 2 bases respectively, with 13 bases between them. The CDR3 is CASSPGLIGNQPQHF. The DNA for the CDR3 is TGTGCCAGCAGCCCGGGACTTATCGGCAATCAGCCCCAGCATTTT.

This chain joins TRBV28 and TRBJ2-5; D is possibly TRBD2 (6 bases). The CDR3 sequence is 16 residues long. Between the trimmed V and J ends, which lost 6 bases and 9 bases, there was a span of 26 bases. CDR1 and CDR2 from the germline V gene are MDHEN and SYDVKM. The CDR3 coding sequence is TGTGCCAGCAGCCCCCCCCGTGGCGGACTTTCGGGGGCCCAGTACTTC. The encoded protein is CASSPPRGGLSGAQYF.